Each of the 28 T cell receptor beta chains below was sequenced from the same sample in a study of T-cell reconstitution after alpha-beta-depleted transplantation in children. Unique molecular identifiers were used in preparing the TCRbeta library. MiXCR was run by TCRdb on the PCR reads, yielding one entry per CDR3 protein. The sample consists of more than 250,000 distinct CDR3 sequences, 9.9% of them appearing once. This sample comprised PBMCs from the stem cell graft donor, obtained from the stem cell graft. The receptors come from a human donor who donated a stem cell graft to a child with SCID.

CDR3 in DNA: TGCGCCAGCAGCTCCACCTTTCCGGGACTAGCTAATGAGCAGTTCTTC. As protein: CASSSTFPGLANEQFF. The chain recombines TRBV5-1 with TRBJ2-1; TRBD2 aligns across 9 bases. Germline CDR1 reads SGHRS; CDR2 reads YFSETQ. CDR3 length: 16 residues. V shed 3 bases and J 7 bases; nucleotides not matched to a gene: 11.

This clonotype was seen many times. The genes are TRBV28 and TRBJ2-3; D remains ambiguous. With 5 bases removed from V and 0 bases from J, the gap between germline ends came to 18 bases. CDR3 size: 17 residues. Per the germline V gene, CDR1 is MDHEN and CDR2 is SYDVKM. The CDR3 sequence: CASSPTGSTTSTDTQYF. CDR3 DNA sequence: TGTGCCAGCAGTCCTACCGGATCCACAACTAGCACAGATACGCAGTATTTT.

This clonotype came up a few times. The chain carries TRBV11-2 and TRBJ1-2; 8 nucleotides match TRBD1. This CDR3 contains 14 residues. Germline V CDR1 and CDR2: SGHAT, FQNNGV. The junction had 9 bases not matched to a gene; V was cut back by 4 bases and J by 8 bases. CDR3 sequence reads: CASSSQDRAQGYTF. In DNA form, the CDR3 reads TGTGCCAGCAGCTCCCAGGACAGGGCGCAGGGCTACACCTTC.

The V and J genes are TRBV10-3 and TRBJ2-7; perhaps D is TRBD1 or TRBD2 (5 bases each). Germline CDR1 and CDR2: ENHRY and SYGVKD. With 2 bases removed from V and 2 bases from J, the gap between germline ends came to 10 bases. The CDR3 loop spans 14 amino acids. Here the CDR3 DNA reads TGTGCCATCAGTGAGCCAGGGACGACCTACGAGCAGTACTTC. Its translation: CAISEPGTTYEQYF.

The J gene is TRBJ2-5, the V gene TRBV6-1; 8 nucleotides match TRBD2. Unmatched junction bases numbered 7, after V lost 6 bases and J lost 1 base. CDR3 length: 15 residues. The germline V gene has CDR1 MNHNS and CDR2 SASEGT. The CDR3 spells CASSPRLASQETQYF. The CDR3 nucleotides are TGTGCCAGCAGCCCACGACTAGCGAGCCAAGAGACCCAGTACTTC.

This clonotype was counted only a few times. The rearrangement uses TRBV7-9 and TRBJ2-5, with a weak D call TRBD1 (7 bases). The CDR3 is 16 amino acids. Germline V gene data show CDR1 as SEHNR and CDR2 as FQNEAQ (reference sequence). V was shortened by 5 bases and J by 2 bases, with 18 bases between the two germline ends. The CDR3 is CASSPAAGGLQETQYF. The CDR3, as DNA: TGTGCCAGCAGCCCAGCGGCAGGGGGACTTCAAGAGACCCAGTACTTC.

This sequence joins TRBV6-5 and TRBJ2-5, with TRBD2 matching over 10 bases. The CDR3 is 15 amino acids. CDR1 MNHEY and CDR2 SVGAGI come from the germline V gene. J lost 4 bases, V lost 2 bases, and 4 bases had no gene match. Here the CDR3 DNA reads TGTGCCAGCAGTTACAAAGCGGGGGGGGCAGAGACCCAGTACTTC. This codes for CASSYKAGGAETQYF.

Of note for this clonotype: A single base separates this from a much larger clone, so it may be a read error. This chain connects TRBV12-3 or TRBV12-4 to TRBJ2-2; no clear D. This CDR3 comprises 14 residues. CDR3 sequence: CASGLTTTTGELFF. The CDR3 coding sequence is TGTGCCAGCGGTTTGACCACTACCACCGGGGAGCTGTTTTTT.

This clonotype was observed many times. The rearrangement uses TRBV25-1 and TRBJ2-7, with a possible D match to TRBD2 (6 bases). Trimming took off 5 bases at V and 3 bases at J, with 11 bases between the two ends. The length of the CDR3 is 13 residues. The germline CDR1 and CDR2 sequences are MGHDK and SYGVNS. The CDR3 DNA sequence: TGTGCCAGCAGTCGGGCGGGGAGCTACGAGCAGTACTTC. Translated, it gives CASSRAGSYEQYF.

This clonotype was detected a few times. The chain recombines TRBV9 with TRBJ2-3; unclear D gene. From germline, CDR1 is SGDLS and CDR2 YYNGEE. V was pared by 0 bases and J by 1 base, with 15 bases between. This CDR3 comprises 17 residues. The CDR3 here is CASSVEALEPCTDTQYF. The CDR3 nucleotides read TGTGCCAGCAGCGTAGAAGCGTTGGAACCTTGCACAGATACGCAGTATTTT.

This clonotype was recorded a few times. The chain is built from TRBV9 and TRBJ1-1; 10 bases map to TRBD1. This CDR3 comprises 15 residues. J was trimmed by 5 bases and V by 4 bases; bases with no gene match: 8. Germline loops: CDR1 SGDLS, CDR2 YYNGEE. CDR3 DNA sequence: TGTGCCAGCAGCCCTCGGACAGGGGGAAAGACTGAAGCTTTCTTT. This translates into CASSPRTGGKTEAFF.

This clonotype was observed at least ten times. V and J are TRBV6-5 and TRBJ2-1; 12 bases agree with TRBD1. Trimming cost V 8 bases and J 7 bases; bases outside gene matches: 3. This CDR3 is 13 amino acids long. The germline gives CDR1 MNHEY, CDR2 SVGAGI. Here the CDR3 reads CASGTGGKNEQFF. The CDR3 coding sequence is TGTGCCAGCGGGACAGGGGGCAAGAATGAGCAGTTCTTC.

This clonotype was detected a few times. The chain employs TRBV20-1 and TRBJ2-5; TRBD2 matches at 8 bases. The V gene's germline CDR1 is DFQATT and CDR2 SNEGSKA (reference sequence). V was clipped by 1 base and J by 1 base; unmatched bases: 20. The CDR3 contains 20 residues. In DNA, the CDR3 is TGCAGTGCTAGAGGTCCTTTTCTTACTACTAGCGGAGCTTCCCAAGAGACCCAGTACTTC. Translated, it gives CSARGPFLTTSGASQETQYF.

This clonotype was seen a few times. The chain has TRBV27 and TRBJ2-2; D possibly corresponds to TRBD2 (5 bases). V lost 6 bases and J 7 bases, leaving 18 bases between the germline ends. CDR1 is MNHEY and CDR2 is SMNVEV in the germline V gene (reference sequence). This CDR3 region has 15 residues. The CDR3 DNA follows: TGTGCCAGCAGCGGGGTTAGCCCCAGTAGCGGGGAGCTGTTTTTT. It yields the protein CASSGVSPSSGELFF.

The gene calls are TRBV6-1 and TRBJ2-5; D gene uncertain. There are 16 residues in the CDR3. V lost 4 bases, J lost 4 bases, and 19 bases lay in between. The germline V gene has CDR1 MNHNS and CDR2 SASEGT. For the CDR3, the DNA is TGTGCCAGCAGTGCGGCCGGACGGACCACCTTAGAGACCCAGTACTTC. This sequence encodes CASSAAGRTTLETQYF.

The chain has TRBV20-1 and TRBJ2-3, with 11 bases that match TRBD2. The CDR3 runs to 15 residues. Germline V gene data show CDR1 as DFQATT and CDR2 as SNEGSKA (reference sequence). The trim removed 1 base at V and 5 bases at J, leaving 5 bases unmatched. DNA for the CDR3: TGCAGTGCTAGAGGCCTAGCGGGGGGAGGAGATACGCAGTATTTT. Translated: CSARGLAGGGDTQYF.

This clonotype was observed a handful of times. This chain connects TRBV7-9 to TRBJ1-1; a possible D gene is TRBD1 (5 bases). Germline CDR1 and CDR2: SEHNR and FQNEAQ (reference sequence). Trimming stripped 1 base from V and 4 bases from J, with 13 bases between. This CDR3 has 15 amino acids. For the CDR3, the DNA is TGTGCCAGCAGCTTAGATGCGACGGGACGCACTGAAGCTTTCTTT. This translates into CASSLDATGRTEAFF.

Ten or more counts support this clonotype. The chain links TRBV7-8 to TRBJ1-4; D gene ambiguous. Germline V gives CDR1 SGHVS, CDR2 FQNEAQ. V was pared by 1 base and J by 8 bases, with 14 bases between. The CDR3 is made up of 15 amino acids. The CDR3 bases are TGTGCCAGCAGCTTAGAGCCGGGAGGTATGGAAAAACTGTTTTTT. The encoded protein is CASSLEPGGMEKLFF.

Only a few counts were recorded for this clonotype. This sequence joins TRBV20-1 and TRBJ1-5; 9 nucleotides match TRBD1. Germline V CDR1 and CDR2: DFQATT, SNEGSKA (reference sequence). The CDR3 consists of 15 residues. V lost 6 bases, J lost 1 base, and 7 bases stayed unmatched. The CDR3 DNA reads as TGCAGTGCCCGCTCCGGGACAGGGAGCAATCAGCCCCAGCATTTT. As protein: CSARSGTGSNQPQHF.

V is TRBV4-2 and J is TRBJ2-3; D may be TRBD1 (6 bases). Deletions cut 0 bases from V and 4 bases from J, with 11 bases between. This CDR3 comprises 15 residues. Germline V gene lookup returns CDR1 LGHNA and CDR2 YNFKEQ. The CDR3 here is CASSQEGGSADTQYF. The CDR3 DNA follows: TGTGCCAGCAGCCAAGAAGGGGGAAGCGCAGATACGCAGTATTTT.

The rearrangement links TRBV5-5 to TRBJ2-3; D perhaps matches TRBD1 (8 bases). CDR3 length: 16 amino acids. V was shortened by 2 bases and J by 0 bases, with 13 bases between the two germline ends. Germline lookup yields CDR1 SGHKS and CDR2 YYEKEE (reference sequence). DNA for the CDR3: TGTGCCAGCAGCTTACAGGGGGGGGGAAGCACAGATACGCAGTATTTT. Translated, it gives CASSLQGGGSTDTQYF.

V is TRBV20-1 and J is TRBJ1-1, with a possible D match to TRBD1 (5 bases). From germline, CDR1 is DFQATT and CDR2 SNEGSKA (reference sequence). Trimming removed 0 bases at V and 7 bases at J, with 15 bases between. CDR3 length equals 14 residues. Written as DNA, the CDR3 is TGCAGTGCTAGAGATTCGGCGGGGGGGAATGAAGCTTTCTTT. The encoded protein is CSARDSAGGNEAFF.

V gene TRBV15 combines with J gene TRBJ2-7, with D hard to call. V was clipped by 0 bases and J by 0 bases, with 15 bases between them. Germline CDR1 and CDR2: LNHNV and YYDKDF (reference sequence). This CDR3 is 17 amino acids long. The chain's CDR3 is CATSRDQALRSSYEQYF. CDR3 bases: TGTGCCACCAGCAGAGATCAGGCCCTTCGCTCCTCCTACGAGCAGTACTTC.

This chain connects TRBV29-1 to TRBJ2-2; D may be TRBD1 (5 bases). The CDR3 consists of 11 residues. Germline loops: CDR1 SQVTM, CDR2 ANQGSEA. V lost 7 bases and J lost 3, with 6 bases in between. In DNA, the CDR3 is TGCAGCGGACAGTACACCGGGGAGCTGTTTTTT. Encoded protein: CSGQYTGELFF.

This clonotype was counted many times. The chain has TRBV12-3 or TRBV12-4 and TRBJ2-1; possibly TRBD1 for D (6 bases). Trimming pared 5 bases from V and 6 bases from J, leaving 11 bases between. The CDR3 has 13 residues. The CDR3 is CASSPRGSNEQFF. The CDR3, as DNA: TGTGCCAGCAGTCCCAGGGGAAGCAATGAGCAGTTCTTC.

The table lists this clonotype with a few counts. The chain couples TRBV12-3 or TRBV12-4 to TRBJ2-3; a possible D gene is TRBD1 (5 bases). The CDR3 spans 14 residues. V lost 6 bases and J lost 2, with 12 bases in between. The CDR3 DNA reads as TGTGCCAGCAGGGGCAGGGTAGCCACAGATACGCAGTATTTT. It translates to CASRGRVATDTQYF.

The CDR3 sequence is CASSSDSTNTGELFF. CDR3 DNA: TGTGCCAGCAGTTCGGACAGTACGAACACCGGGGAGCTGTTTTTT. The chain couples TRBV27 to TRBJ2-2; weak D call: TRBD1 (6 bases). Per the germline V gene, CDR1 is MNHEY and CDR2 is SMNVEV (reference sequence). The CDR3 sequence is 15 residues long. Trimming took off 4 bases at V and 0 bases at J, with 9 bases between the two ends.

The chain joins TRBV6-1 to TRBJ1-1; no definite D call. V was cut by 2 bases and J by 3 bases, with 4 bases left in between. Germline V lookup: CDR1 MNHNS, CDR2 SASEGT. The CDR3 consists of 12 residues. The CDR3 spells CASSETYTEAFF. The CDR3 DNA follows: TGTGCCAGCAGTGAAACATACACTGAAGCTTTCTTT.